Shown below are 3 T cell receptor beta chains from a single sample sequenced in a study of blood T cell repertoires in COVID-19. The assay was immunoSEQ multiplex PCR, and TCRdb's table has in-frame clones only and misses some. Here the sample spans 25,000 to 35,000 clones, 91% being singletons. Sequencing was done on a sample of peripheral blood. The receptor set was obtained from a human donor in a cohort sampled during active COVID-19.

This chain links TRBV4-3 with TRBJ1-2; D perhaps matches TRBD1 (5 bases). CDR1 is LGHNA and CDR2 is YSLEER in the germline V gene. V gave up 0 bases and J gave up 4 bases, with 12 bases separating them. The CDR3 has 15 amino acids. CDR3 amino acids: CASSQESRGTYGYTF. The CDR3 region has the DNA TGCGCCAGCAGCCAAGAGTCAAGGGGCACCTATGGCTACACCTTC.

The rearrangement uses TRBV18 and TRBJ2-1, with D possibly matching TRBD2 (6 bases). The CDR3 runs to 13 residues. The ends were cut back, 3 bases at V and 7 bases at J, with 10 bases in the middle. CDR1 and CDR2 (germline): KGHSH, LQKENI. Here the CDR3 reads CASSPGSMNEQFF. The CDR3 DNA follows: TGTGCCAGCTCACCCGGGAGTATGAATGAGCAGTTCTTC.

The DNA of the CDR3 is TGTGCCATCCGACTAGCGGGGGGAGGAGAGACCCAGTACTTC. Translating gives CAIRLAGGGETQYF. The V call is TRBV28, the J call TRBJ2-5; the match to TRBD2 covers 13 bases. Germline values: CDR1 MDHEN, CDR2 SYDVKM. The length of the CDR3 is 14 residues. Trimming removed 10 bases from V and 4 bases from J; junction bases left unmatched: 6.